One TCR beta chain is described in this entry. Antigen unknown. This CDR3 contains 13 residues. The trim removed 6 bases at V and 5 bases at J, leaving 6 bases unmatched. Per germline, CDR1 KGHSH and CDR2 LQKENI. The data are from a study of T cells after posttransplantation cyclophosphamide. Cyclophosphamide on days +3 and +4 followed busulfan-fludarabine conditioning and a marrow graft. Only in-frame clones appear in the TCRdb table, and some are missing; sequencing was by immunoSEQ multiplex PCR. The sample contains 20,000 to 25,000 clones, about nine tenths of which appear only once. General observations from the study: TRB overlap between skin or GI tissue T cells and blood was limited. Donor-recipient repertoire similarity was low at 1-2 months, rising over year one.

This chain joins TRBV18 and TRBJ1-1; 7 positions match TRBD1. The sequence came from a female patient aged 30 to 45 who received an allogeneic stem cell transplant from an unrelated donor, was CMV-positive, and had no GVHD. Some T cells may be supplied by the graft donor. Specimen: PBMCs, collected after allogeneic stem cell transplant with posttransplant cyclophosphamide. The chain's CDR3 is CASSRQGNTEAFF. For the CDR3, the DNA is TGTGCCAGCTCCAGACAGGGCAATACTGAAGCTTTCTTT.